The clone carrying this T cell receptor (beta chain) was counted a few times. The antigen is undetermined. The data are from a study of cytomegalovirus exposure and HLA in healthy donors. With 60 Vbeta and 13 Jbeta primers, the PCR was carried out. Sequencing used immunoSEQ multiplex PCR; TCRdb keeps in-frame clones, though not all of them. The sample holds over 130,000 clones, around 60% seen once. Germline trimming cut 6 bases from V and 4 bases from J; bases unmatched to any gene: 11. The CDR3 extends over 16 amino acids. Germline CDR1 reads MDHEN; CDR2 reads SYDVKM. Study results and limitations: A prior analysis recorded that most TCR beta V segments were productive about 90% or about 30% of the time. Excluded were some V segments that proved indistinguishable, including TRBV6-2 and TRBV6-3.

This clonotype was sampled from a woman aged 55-70 years in good health and CMV-seropositive. The chain couples TRBV28 to TRBJ1-5; 8 nucleotides align to TRBD1. The sequenced sample was PBMCs. The CDR3 region has the DNA TGTGCCAGCAGGGACAGGGACAGCACGGGGAATCAGCCCCAGCATTTT. Amino acid sequence: CASRDRDSTGNQPQHF.